These 24 T cell receptor beta chains came from one sample sequenced in a study of regulatory T cells in long-lasting Graves disease. Construction of TCR beta libraries relied on iRepertoire HTBI primers and on Arm-PCR targeting CDR3 regions. Via MiXCR, TCRdb re-called the multiplex PCR reads, giving one row per CDR3 protein. The table shows 540,000 or so distinct CDR3 sequences, with roughly 14% occurring only once. Stated time point: newly diagnosed GD, antithyroid drugs for less than 3 months. The TCR library used RNA extracted from PBMCs. These records were also assigned to another study, of T cells in Graves' hyperthyroidism and ophthalmopathy.

Sequencing was performed on peripheral blood mononuclear cells (PBMCs), taken at new diagnosis, from a patient treated with antithyroid drugs. Every receptor here comes from a man younger than 40 with Graves disease.

This clonotype showed up just a few times. The chain employs TRBV10-1 and TRBJ2-5; the D is unclear. The CDR3 totals 14 residues. V dropped 7 bases and J dropped 1 base, with 13 bases sitting between them. Germline CDR1 reads WNHNN; CDR2 reads SYGVQD (reference sequence). The CDR3 nucleotides read TGCGCCAGCATATGTGACCTTCTCCAAGAGACCCAGTACTTC. Protein product: CASICDLLQETQYF.

The V gene is TRBV7-2, the J gene TRBJ1-1; TRBD1 matches 7 bases. In germline, CDR1 is SGHTA, CDR2 FQGNSA. This CDR3 has 14 amino acids. V shed 5 bases and J 11 bases; nucleotides not matched to a gene: 14. In nucleotides, the CDR3 is TGTGCCAGCAGCCAGACAGGGAGACGGTTGTGGGCTTTCTTT. It encodes CASSQTGRRLWAFF.

In this sample, this clonotype turned up many times. This chain links TRBV19 with TRBJ1-5, with D unresolved. The CDR3 totals 15 residues. V shed 3 bases and J shed 1 base, with 10 bases lying between them. Germline values: CDR1 LNHDA, CDR2 SQIVND (reference sequence). Here the CDR3 DNA reads TGTGCCAGTAGTATGGGGATGGGGAGCAATCAGCCCCAGCATTTT. Translated: CASSMGMGSNQPQHF.

This clonotype was detected ten times or more. This chain connects TRBV5-1 to TRBJ2-7; TRBD1 agrees at 7 bases. Germline-derived CDR1 and CDR2 are SGHRS and YFSETQ. Trimming at V came to 4 bases and at J to 2 bases, leaving 9 bases not matched to a gene. This CDR3 spans 15 amino acids. The CDR3 DNA reads as TGCGCCAGCAGCCCCACAGGGGAGTTCGCCTACGAGCAGTACTTC. As protein: CASSPTGEFAYEQYF. Full variable domain (rest looked up from reference TRBV5-1 and TRBJ2-7): KAGVTQTPRYLIKTRGQQVTLSCSPISGHRSVSWYQQTPGQGLQFLFEYFSETQRNKGNFPGRFSGRQFSNSRSEMNVSTLELGDSALYLCASSPTGEFAYEQYFGPGTRLTVT.

This clonotype was observed a few times. The V and J genes are TRBV12-5 and TRBJ2-3, with D tentatively TRBD1 (6 bases). With 5 bases removed from V and 2 bases from J, the gap between germline ends came to 11 bases. The V gene's germline CDR1 is LGHNT and CDR2 FRNRAP. This CDR3 spans 14 amino acids. CDR3 nucleotide sequence: TGTGCTAGTGGTCCCACAGGGCTCACAGATACGCAGTATTTT. It encodes CASGPTGLTDTQYF.

As concerns this clonotype: One junction end does not reproduce the germline sequence, and a read error may be involved. The chain recombines TRBV14 with TRBJ1-1; no definite D call. Per the germline V gene, CDR1 is SGHDN and CDR2 is FVKESK. The CDR3 covers 12 residues. The CDR3 reads CASSQLADSMDF. CDR3 nucleotide sequence: TGTGCCAGCAGCCAACTGGCAGACTCAATGGACTTT. Variable domain in full (rest from reference TRBV14 and TRBJ1-1): EAGVTQFPSHSVIEKGQTVTLRCDPISGHDNLYWYRRVMGKEIKFLLHFVKESKQDESGMPNNRFLAERTGGTYSTLKVQPAELEDSGVYFCASSQLADSMDFGQGTRLTVV.

This clonotype was counted many times. This chain links TRBV10-2 with TRBJ2-7; D might be TRBD2 (7 bases). Per the germline V gene, CDR1 is WSHSY and CDR2 is SAAADI. This CDR3 has 15 amino acids. V lost 7 bases and J 6 bases, leaving 22 bases between the germline ends. CDR3 sequence reads: CASNKRAGQTAEQYF. The CDR3 DNA follows: TGCGCCAGCAACAAGAGAGCGGGACAAACCGCCGAGCAGTACTTC.

In this sample, this clonotype turned up many times. V usage is TRBV2 and J usage is TRBJ2-1, with TRBD2 matching 16 bases. The CDR3 sequence is 19 residues long. Germline CDR1 and CDR2: SNHLY and FYNNEI. The trim removed 1 base at V and 4 bases at J, leaving 7 bases unmatched. CDR3 DNA: TGTGCCAGCAGTGAAGGAGTGGGACTAGCGGGAGGGCCGTACAATGAGCAGTTCTTC. Encoded protein: CASSEGVGLAGGPYNEQFF.

This clonotype has more than one count but fewer than ten. The chain combines TRBV11-2 with TRBJ1-6; tentatively, D is TRBD1 (6 bases). The CDR3 runs 15 residues. The V gene lost 1 base and the J gene lost 10 bases, with 14 bases spanning the gap. CDR1 is SGHAT, CDR2 FQNNGV, per germline. CDR3 sequence: CASSLGPGVNSPLHF. CDR3 DNA sequence: TGTGCCAGCAGCTTAGGGCCAGGGGTTAACTCACCCCTCCACTTT. Supplemented by reference TRBV11-2 and TRBJ1-6, the full variable domain reads EAGVAQSPRYKIIEKRQSVAFWCNPISGHATLYWYQQILGQGPKLLIQFQNNGVVDDSQLPKDRFSAERLKGVDSTLKIQPAKLEDSAVYLCASSLGPGVNSPLHFGNGTRLTVT.

Notes on this clonotype: Just one base apart from a much larger clone, this may be a read error. The chain uses TRBV12-3 or TRBV12-4 and TRBJ2-3; D gene unclear. This CDR3 has 12 residues. CDR3 protein: CATRYTPDTRYF. The CDR3 DNA reads as TGTGCCACACGTTATACACCAGATACGCGGTATTTT.

At least ten counts were recorded for this clonotype. This chain connects TRBV7-2 to TRBJ2-2, with a tentative D call TRBD2 (6 bases). V shed 3 bases and J shed 1 base, with 9 bases lying between them. Germline values: CDR1 SGHTA, CDR2 FQGNSA. This CDR3 spans 15 amino acids. The CDR3: CASSFGRGNTGELFF. The CDR3 DNA reads TGTGCCAGCAGCTTTGGGCGGGGGAACACCGGGGAGCTGTTTTTT.

In the case of this clonotype: Just one base apart from a much larger clone, this may be a read error. The J gene is TRBJ2-1, the V gene TRBV12-3 or TRBV12-4; weak D call: TRBD1 (5 bases). V lost 5 bases to trimming and J lost 5 bases, with 16 bases between them. CDR3 length equals 15 residues. DNA of the CDR3: TGTGCCAGCAGTGAATGGACACCCAGGAACAATGAGCAGTTCTTC. It translates to CASSEWTPRNNEQFF.

This clonotype was seen ten or more times. This chain connects TRBV5-1 to TRBJ2-2; either TRBD1 or TRBD2 may supply D (5 bases each). This CDR3 is built from 16 residues. Germline V lookup: CDR1 SGHRS, CDR2 YFSETQ. V was clipped by 7 bases and J by 1 base, with 17 bases between them. The DNA for the CDR3 is TGCGCCAGCCGCCCCGGGACCCATAAGAACACCGGGGAGCTGTTTTTT. Residues: CASRPGTHKNTGELFF. The whole variable domain, remainder taken from reference TRBV5-1 and TRBJ2-2, is KAGVTQTPRYLIKTRGQQVTLSCSPISGHRSVSWYQQTPGQGLQFLFEYFSETQRNKGNFPGRFSGRQFSNSRSEMNVSTLELGDSALYLCASRPGTHKNTGELFFGEGSRLTVL.

The sample holds many counts of this clonotype. The rearrangement uses TRBV3-1 and TRBJ2-7; D is ambiguous. V was cut by 2 bases and J by 2 bases, with 4 bases left in between. The CDR3 totals 12 residues. Germline V gene data show CDR1 as LGHDT and CDR2 as YNNKEL (reference sequence). The CDR3 spells CASSQSTYEQYF. The CDR3 nucleotides read TGTGCCAGCAGCCAAAGTACCTACGAGCAGTACTTC.

In this sample, this clonotype turned up a few times. In DNA, the CDR3 is TGTGCCATCAGTGCGCAGAGAGCATTAGACACCGGGGAGCTGTTTTTT. Translating it yields CAISAQRALDTGELFF. V gene TRBV10-3 combines with J gene TRBJ2-2; D gene unclear. V shed 4 bases and J shed 3 bases, with 15 bases lying between them. This CDR3 comprises 16 residues. Germline loops: CDR1 ENHRY, CDR2 SYGVKD.

This clonotype came up many times. The chain carries TRBV7-9 and TRBJ1-4; D perhaps matches TRBD1 (6 bases). This CDR3 spans 20 amino acids. Per germline, CDR1 SEHNR and CDR2 FQNEAQ (reference sequence). The V end lost 4 bases, the J end lost 2 bases, and 26 bases lay between the germline ends. The CDR3 loop reads CASSSPQGRGPAPTNEKLFF. The CDR3 nucleotides are TGTGCCAGCAGCTCCCCCCAGGGCAGGGGACCGGCCCCTACTAATGAAAAACTGTTTTTT.

This clonotype occurred a few times. V usage is TRBV5-1 and J usage is TRBJ2-7, with TRBD1 matching 8 bases. In germline, CDR1 is SGHRS, CDR2 YFSETQ. The CDR3 is made up of 14 amino acids. Trimming cost V 1 base and J 8 bases; bases outside gene matches: 8. CDR3 loop: CASSLRDRHTKQYF. As DNA, the CDR3 is TGCGCCAGCAGCTTGCGGGACAGGCATACGAAGCAGTACTTC.

This clonotype was observed at least ten times. This chain connects TRBV24-1 to TRBJ1-2, with D unclear. Trimming shortened V by 5 bases and J by 1 base, and 10 bases separated the two germline ends. This CDR3 is 14 amino acids long. Germline CDR1 and CDR2: KGHDR and SFDVKD. The CDR3 sequence: CATSVGGSNYGYTF. CDR3 nucleotide sequence: TGTGCCACCAGTGTTGGCGGAAGTAACTATGGCTACACCTTC.

This chain connects TRBV29-1 to TRBJ2-3; D could derive from TRBD1 or TRBD2 (7 bases each). CDR1 and CDR2 from the germline V gene are SQVTM and ANQGSEA. This CDR3 is 14 amino acids long. The germline V and J ends were trimmed by 6 bases and 3 bases, with 16 bases remaining between them. CDR3 in DNA: TGCAGCGTGGGAGGGGGCGGGATAACAGATACGCAGTATTTT. Translation: CSVGGGGITDTQYF.

This clonotype was found many times. The chain employs TRBV18 and TRBJ1-2; D gene unclear. V lost 2 bases and J lost 5, with 6 bases in between. The CDR3 spans 12 residues. Germline CDR1 KGHSH, CDR2 LQKENI. The CDR3, as DNA: TGTGCCAGCTCACCAGGCATATATGGCTACACCTTC. Its translation: CASSPGIYGYTF.

Ten or more counts support this clonotype. The J gene is TRBJ1-6, the V gene TRBV2; 7 bases agree with TRBD1. The CDR3 has 17 residues. Germline V gene sequence: CDR1 SNHLY, CDR2 FYNNEI. V dropped 6 bases and J dropped 0; count of bases not matched to a gene: 8. The chain's CDR3 is CASRGEQGSSYNSPLHF. CDR3 DNA: TGTGCCAGCAGGGGCGAACAGGGGAGCTCCTATAATTCACCCCTCCACTTT.

This clonotype has just a few counts. The rearrangement links TRBV20-1 to TRBJ1-5, with 12 bases that match TRBD1. The length of the CDR3 is 16 residues. Per germline, CDR1 DFQATT and CDR2 SNEGSKA (reference sequence). J was trimmed by 5 bases and V by 5 bases; bases with no gene match: 10. The DNA of the CDR3 is TGCAGTGCTGCGGGACAGGGGGCCGGAGGCGATCAGCCCCAGCATTTT. It encodes CSAAGQGAGGDQPQHF.

Many counts were recorded for this clonotype. The chain is built from TRBV11-1 and TRBJ2-7; the match to TRBD2 covers 7 bases. The CDR3 is 15 amino acids. From germline, CDR1 is SGHAT and CDR2 FQDESV (reference sequence). V gave up 2 bases and J gave up 2 bases; unmatched junction bases: 6. The CDR3 sequence is CASSLSSGPTYEQYF. CDR3 sequence (DNA): TGTGCCAGCAGCTTAAGTAGCGGGCCGACCTACGAGCAGTACTTC.

This clonotype was counted many times. V usage is TRBV30 and J usage is TRBJ2-1; D may be TRBD1 (6 bases). V lost 2 bases to trimming and J lost 4 bases, with 9 bases between them. The CDR3 has 13 residues. The V gene's germline CDR1 is GTSNPN and CDR2 SVGIG (reference sequence). The CDR3 here is CAWSLGQYNEQFF. The CDR3 DNA follows: TGTGCCTGGAGTTTAGGACAGTACAATGAGCAGTTCTTC.